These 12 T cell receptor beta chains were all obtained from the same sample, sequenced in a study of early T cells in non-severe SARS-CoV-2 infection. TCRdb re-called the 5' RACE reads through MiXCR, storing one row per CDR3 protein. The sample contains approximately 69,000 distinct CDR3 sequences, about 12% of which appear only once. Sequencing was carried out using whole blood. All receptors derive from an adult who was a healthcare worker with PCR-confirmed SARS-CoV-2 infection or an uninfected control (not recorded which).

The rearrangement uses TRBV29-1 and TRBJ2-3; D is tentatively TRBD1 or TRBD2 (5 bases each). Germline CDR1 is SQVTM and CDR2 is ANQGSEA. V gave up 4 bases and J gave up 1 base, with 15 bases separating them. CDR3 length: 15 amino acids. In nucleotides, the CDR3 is TGCAGCGTTGCGGGGTACAGCAGGGGCACAGATACGCAGTATTTT. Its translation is CSVAGYSRGTDTQYF.

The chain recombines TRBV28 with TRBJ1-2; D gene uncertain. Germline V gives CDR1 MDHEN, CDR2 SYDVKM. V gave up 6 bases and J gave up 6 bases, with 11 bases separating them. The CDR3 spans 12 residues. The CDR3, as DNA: TGTGCCAGCAGGGGGATCTTGGATGGCTACACCTTC. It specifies CASRGILDGYTF.

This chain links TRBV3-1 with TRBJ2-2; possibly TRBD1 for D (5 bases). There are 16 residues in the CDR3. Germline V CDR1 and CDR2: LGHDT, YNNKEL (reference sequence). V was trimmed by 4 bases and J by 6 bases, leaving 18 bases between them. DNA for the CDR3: TGTGCCAGCAGCCGGGGCGGCGGCCTCTTAGCCGGGGAGCTGTTTTTT. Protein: CASSRGGGLLAGELFF.

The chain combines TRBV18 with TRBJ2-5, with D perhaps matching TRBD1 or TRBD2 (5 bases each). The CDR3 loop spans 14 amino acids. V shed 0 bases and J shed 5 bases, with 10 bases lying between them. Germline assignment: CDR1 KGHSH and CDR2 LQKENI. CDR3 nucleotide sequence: TGTGCCAGCTCACCACCGGGGACGTCGGAGACCCAGTACTTC. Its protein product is CASSPPGTSETQYF.

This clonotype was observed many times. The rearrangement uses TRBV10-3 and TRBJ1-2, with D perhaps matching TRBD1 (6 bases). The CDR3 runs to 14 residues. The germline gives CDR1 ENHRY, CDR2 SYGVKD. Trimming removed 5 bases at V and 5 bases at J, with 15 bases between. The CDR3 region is CAISLEQGLYGYTF. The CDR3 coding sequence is TGTGCCATCAGTCTTGAACAGGGCCTTTATGGCTACACCTTC.

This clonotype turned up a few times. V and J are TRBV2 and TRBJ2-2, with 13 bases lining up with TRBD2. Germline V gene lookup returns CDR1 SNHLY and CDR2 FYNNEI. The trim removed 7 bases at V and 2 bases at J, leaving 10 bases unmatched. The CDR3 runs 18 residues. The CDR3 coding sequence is TGTGCCAGCACACTAAAGGGACTAGCGGGAAGTAACACCGGGGAGCTGTTTTTT. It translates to CASTLKGLAGSNTGELFF.

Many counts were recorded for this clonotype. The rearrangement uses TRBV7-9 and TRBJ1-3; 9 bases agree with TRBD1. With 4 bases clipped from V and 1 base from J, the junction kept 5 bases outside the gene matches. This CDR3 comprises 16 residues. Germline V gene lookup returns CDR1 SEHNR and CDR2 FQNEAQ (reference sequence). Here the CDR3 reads CASSSGTGTSGNTIYF. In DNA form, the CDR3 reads TGTGCCAGCAGCTCAGGGACAGGGACTTCTGGAAACACCATATATTTT. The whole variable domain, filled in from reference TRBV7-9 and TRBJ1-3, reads DTGVSQNPRHKITKRGQNVTFRCDPISEHNRLYWYRQTLGQGPEFLTYFQNEAQLEKSRLLSDRFSAERPKGSFSTLEIQRTEQGDSAMYLCASSSGTGTSGNTIYFGEGSWLTVV.

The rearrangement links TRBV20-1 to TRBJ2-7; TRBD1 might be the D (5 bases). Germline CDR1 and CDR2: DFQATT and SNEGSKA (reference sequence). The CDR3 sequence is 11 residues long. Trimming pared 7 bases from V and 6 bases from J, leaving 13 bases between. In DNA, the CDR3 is TGCAGTGGTCTCAGGGTTGCCGAGCAGTACTTC. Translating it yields CSGLRVAEQYF.

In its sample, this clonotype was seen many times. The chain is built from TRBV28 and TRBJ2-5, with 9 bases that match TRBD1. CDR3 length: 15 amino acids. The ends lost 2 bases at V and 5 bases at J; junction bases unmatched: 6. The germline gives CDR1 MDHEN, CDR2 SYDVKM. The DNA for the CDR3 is TGTGCCAGCAGTTTAGCCGGGACAGGGAAGGAGACCCAGTACTTC. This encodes CASSLAGTGKETQYF.

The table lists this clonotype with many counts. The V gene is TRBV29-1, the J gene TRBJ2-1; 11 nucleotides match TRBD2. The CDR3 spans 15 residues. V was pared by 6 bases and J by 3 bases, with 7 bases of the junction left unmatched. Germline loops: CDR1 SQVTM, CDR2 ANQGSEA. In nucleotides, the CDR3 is TGCAGCGTCACCAAACTAGCGGGAGACTACAATGAGCAGTTCTTC. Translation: CSVTKLAGDYNEQFF.

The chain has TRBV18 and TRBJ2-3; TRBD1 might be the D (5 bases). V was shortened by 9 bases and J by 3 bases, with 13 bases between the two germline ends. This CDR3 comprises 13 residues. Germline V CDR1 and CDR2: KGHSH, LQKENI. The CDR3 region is CASSVPGTDTQYF. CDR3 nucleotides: TGTGCCAGTTCGGTCCCAGGGACAGATACGCAGTATTTT.

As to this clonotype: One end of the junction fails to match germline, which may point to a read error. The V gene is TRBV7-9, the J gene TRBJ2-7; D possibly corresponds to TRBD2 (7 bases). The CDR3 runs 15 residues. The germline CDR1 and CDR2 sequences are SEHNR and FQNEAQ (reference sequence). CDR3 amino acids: CVSSLGGVLSYEQYF. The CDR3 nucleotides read TGTGTCAGCAGCTTAGGGGGGGTCCTAAGCTACGAGCAGTACTTC.